This entry lists 32 T cell receptor beta chains sequenced from one sample in a study of patients and donors after allogeneic stem cell transplantation. TCRdb reanalysed the RT-PCR reads using MiXCR and keeps one entry per CDR3 protein. The sample consists of a few hundred thousand distinct CDR3 sequences, roughly 38% of them appearing once. The sequenced sample consisted of blood, either unsorted or a sorted T cell fraction (not recorded which). All receptors come from a human donor who was either an allogeneic HSCT recipient or a stem cell or donor lymphocyte infusion donor (not recorded which). It is not recorded whose cells these are; they may come from a transplant donor.

V is TRBV5-1 and J is TRBJ2-1; 8 nucleotides match TRBD2. The CDR3 has 16 amino acids. After removal of 4 bases from V and 1 base from J, the junction contained 7 bases not matched to a gene. From germline, CDR1 is SGHRS and CDR2 YFSETQ. CDR3 residues: CASSPQLAASYNEQFF. For the CDR3, the DNA is TGCGCCAGCAGCCCACAACTAGCGGCGTCCTACAATGAGCAGTTCTTC.

The chain employs TRBV12-3 or TRBV12-4 and TRBJ1-1; D is uncertain. V was clipped by 5 bases and J by 10 bases, with 17 bases between them. This CDR3 is built from 13 residues. The chain's CDR3 is CASSKRETEGAFF. DNA for the CDR3: TGTGCCAGCAGTAAGAGGGAAACCGAGGGAGCTTTCTTT.

The rearrangement joins TRBV4-1 to TRBJ1-3; 8 nucleotides match TRBD1. Germline CDR1 MGHRA, CDR2 YSYEKL. There are 16 residues in the CDR3. The J segment lost 4 bases and the V segment lost 4 bases, leaving 9 bases of the junction unmatched. The CDR3 loop reads CASSLGQGAFGNTIYF. The CDR3 nucleotides are TGCGCCAGCAGCCTGGGGCAGGGGGCGTTCGGAAACACCATATATTTT.

This clonotype was counted a few times. The V gene is TRBV11-2, the J gene TRBJ2-1, with unresolved D. The CDR3 contains 11 residues. The germline V and J ends were trimmed by 4 bases and 8 bases, with 6 bases remaining between them. The germline V gene has CDR1 SGHAT and CDR2 FQNNGV. The CDR3: CASSYEYEQFF. DNA of the CDR3: TGTGCCAGCAGCTATGAGTATGAGCAGTTCTTC.

V is TRBV11-1 and J is TRBJ2-1; D is possibly TRBD2 (7 bases). The CDR3 runs 15 residues. The germline V gene has CDR1 SGHAT and CDR2 FQDESV (reference sequence). V was trimmed by 2 bases and J by 3 bases, leaving 11 bases between them. CDR3 in DNA: TGTGCCAGCAGCTTAAGGGGGGGAATCTACAATGAGCAGTTCTTC. It codes for CASSLRGGIYNEQFF. Full variable domain (remainder filled in from reference TRBV11-1 and TRBJ2-1): EAEVAQSPRYKITEKSQAVAFWCDPISGHATLYWYRQILGQGPELLVQFQDESVVDDSQLPKDRFSAERLKGVDSTLKIQPAELGDSAMYLCASSLRGGIYNEQFFGPGTRLTVL.

The J gene is TRBJ1-1, the V gene TRBV12-3 or TRBV12-4, with TRBD1 matching 9 bases. The J segment lost 5 bases and the V segment lost 4 bases, leaving 14 bases of the junction unmatched. The CDR3 sequence is 17 residues long. The CDR3 DNA sequence: TGTGCCAGCAGTTATGGGAGATACGGACAGGGGAGTACTGAAGCTTTCTTT. It yields the protein CASSYGRYGQGSTEAFF.

This sequence joins TRBV12-3 or TRBV12-4 and TRBJ1-1; TRBD1 agrees at 7 bases. With V trimmed by 5 bases and J by 0 bases, 3 bases remained unmatched. This CDR3 contains 14 residues. As DNA, the CDR3 is TGTGCCAGCAGTCGACAGGGTATGAACACTGAAGCTTTCTTT. Translation gives CASSRQGMNTEAFF.

This clonotype showed up many times. The chain joins TRBV4-1 to TRBJ1-2, with 8 bases lining up with TRBD1. V dropped 6 bases and J dropped 3; count of bases not matched to a gene: 3. The germline CDR1 and CDR2 sequences are MGHRA and YSYEKL. This CDR3 spans 13 amino acids. CDR3 sequence reads: CASSQGQDYGYTF. The CDR3 DNA reads TGCGCCAGCAGTCAGGGACAGGACTATGGCTACACCTTC.

This clonotype was picked up a small number of times. Written as DNA, the CDR3 is TGTGCCAGCAGACCCACCACAGGGGGGGACTATGGCTACACCTTC. It specifies CASRPTTGGDYGYTF. The chain recombines TRBV12-3 or TRBV12-4 with TRBJ1-2; the match to TRBD1 covers 8 bases. Losses at the gene ends were 6 bases for V and 3 bases for J; bases not matched to a gene: 9. The CDR3 totals 15 residues.

A single count supports this clonotype. CDR3 nucleotides: TGCGCCAGCAGCCAAAATCCGGGGGCCTACTATGGCTACACCTTC. Protein sequence: CASSQNPGAYYGYTF. The J gene is TRBJ1-2, the V gene TRBV4-3, with D possibly matching TRBD1 (6 bases). CDR3 length equals 15 residues. Germline CDR1 reads LGHNA; CDR2 reads YSLEER. The germline V and J ends were trimmed by 2 bases and 3 bases, with 13 bases remaining between them.

The CDR3 coding sequence is TGCGCCAGCAGCTTGAGGGCAGGGTCCCCCTACGAGCAGTACTTC. As protein: CASSLRAGSPYEQYF. The chain employs TRBV5-1 and TRBJ2-7; tentative D call: TRBD1 (5 bases). The length of the CDR3 is 15 residues. Per the germline V gene, CDR1 is SGHRS and CDR2 is YFSETQ. V lost 1 base and J 2 bases, leaving 13 bases between the germline ends.

This clonotype was counted ten times or more. The chain combines TRBV20-1 with TRBJ1-6; D unclear. This CDR3 region has 16 residues. Per the germline V gene, CDR1 is DFQATT and CDR2 is SNEGSKA (reference sequence). Trimming stripped 1 base from V and 7 bases from J, with 17 bases between. Here the CDR3 reads CSARAPPTAKNSPLHF. DNA for the CDR3: TGCAGTGCTAGAGCCCCCCCCACAGCGAAAAATTCACCCCTCCACTTT.

The chain employs TRBV9 and TRBJ1-2; D is perhaps TRBD1 (6 bases). Germline V gene lookup returns CDR1 SGDLS and CDR2 YYNGEE. This CDR3 contains 16 residues. Trimming removed 4 bases from V and 1 base from J, with 17 bases in between. This CDR3 reads CASSRGGGSLNYGYTF. CDR3 nucleotide sequence: TGTGCCAGCAGCCGAGGCGGGGGCAGCCTTAACTATGGCTACACCTTC.

J is TRBJ2-1 and V is TRBV28; D possibly corresponds to TRBD2 (6 bases). Germline V gene lookup returns CDR1 MDHEN and CDR2 SYDVKM. With 6 bases removed from V and 0 bases from J, the gap between germline ends came to 6 bases. This CDR3 region has 13 residues. Here the CDR3 DNA reads TGTGCCAGCAGGGAGGGCTCCTACAATGAGCAGTTCTTC. Encoded protein: CASREGSYNEQFF.

This clonotype showed up many times. The chain links TRBV29-1 to TRBJ1-1; D remains unclear. CDR1 is SQVTM, CDR2 ANQGSEA, per germline. The CDR3 is 13 amino acids. The V and J ends lost 3 bases and 0 bases respectively, with 8 bases between them. This chain's CDR3 is CSVEGSLNTEAFF. DNA of the CDR3: TGCAGCGTTGAGGGCAGTTTGAACACTGAAGCTTTCTTT.

This clonotype was found a few times. The chain combines TRBV29-1 with TRBJ2-5, with D possibly matching TRBD1 (6 bases). Germline V CDR1 and CDR2: SQVTM, ANQGSEA. Trimming stripped 6 bases from V and 1 base from J, with 15 bases between. The CDR3 length is 14 residues. CDR3 sequence: CSVQEQGSQETQYF. The CDR3 nucleotides read TGCAGCGTCCAAGAGCAGGGGTCCCAAGAGACCCAGTACTTC.

This clonotype was picked up a small number of times. The genes are TRBV27 and TRBJ2-6; D may be TRBD1 (6 bases). Germline V gene sequence: CDR1 MNHEY, CDR2 SMNVEV (reference sequence). The CDR3 is made up of 15 amino acids. Trimming took 3 bases from V and 4 from J, leaving 10 bases between them. Written as DNA, the CDR3 is TGTGCCAGCAGTTTGGTGGGGGCAGGGGCCAACGTCCTGACTTTC. This gives the protein CASSLVGAGANVLTF.

This clonotype has more than one count but fewer than ten. The V gene is TRBV5-1, the J gene TRBJ1-6; 7 bases map to TRBD1. The CDR3 length is 14 residues. Germline CDR1 and CDR2: SGHRS and YFSETQ. With 2 bases clipped from V and 14 bases from J, the junction kept 10 bases outside the gene matches. For the CDR3, the DNA is TGCGCCAGCAGCTTTACGGGACAGAGTCTTTCCCTCCACTTT. Its protein is CASSFTGQSLSLHF.

The V gene is TRBV19, the J gene TRBJ1-1; unclear D gene. CDR1 and CDR2 from the germline V gene are LNHDA and SQIVND (reference sequence). The CDR3 contains 14 residues. Trimming removed 3 bases at V and 2 bases at J, with 10 bases between. The CDR3 protein is CASSIAQLNTEAFF. The CDR3 bases are TGTGCCAGTAGTATTGCACAGTTAAACACTGAAGCTTTCTTT. Combining the CDR3 with reference TRBV19 and TRBJ1-1 gives the whole variable domain DGGITQSPKYLFRKEGQNVTLSCEQNLNHDAMYWYRQDPGQGLRLIYYSQIVNDFQKGDIAEGYSVSREKKESFPLTVTSAQKNPTAFYLCASSIAQLNTEAFFGQGTRLTVV.

J is TRBJ1-2 and V is TRBV4-2; 7 nucleotides agree with TRBD1. CDR3 size: 14 residues. Germline CDR1 is LGHNA and CDR2 is YNFKEQ. The ends lost 5 bases at V and 4 bases at J; junction bases unmatched: 7. The CDR3 bases are TGTGCCAGCAGCGGACGGGACAGCGGCTATGGCTACACCTTC. It encodes CASSGRDSGYGYTF.

This clonotype was seen repeatedly, ten times or more. In nucleotides, the CDR3 is TGCAGTGCTAGCTGGGGGGGCAGGAACATTGAGCAGTTCTTC. It specifies CSASWGGRNIEQFF. The chain links TRBV20-1 to TRBJ2-1; D may be TRBD2 (7 bases). CDR3 size: 14 residues. The V and J ends lost 3 bases and 9 bases respectively, with 18 bases between them. In germline, CDR1 is DFQATT, CDR2 SNEGSKA (reference sequence).

This clonotype was detected a few times. V gene TRBV20-1 combines with J gene TRBJ1-5; D remains unclear. This CDR3 contains 15 residues. The ends were cut back, 0 bases at V and 1 base at J, with 10 bases in the middle. The germline V gene encodes CDR1 DFQATT and CDR2 SNEGSKA (reference sequence). DNA of the CDR3: TGCAGTGCTAGAGATAGCCTTCTGAGCAATCAGCCCCAGCATTTT. It translates to CSARDSLLSNQPQHF.

This clonotype has more than one count but fewer than ten. This CDR3 reads CASGQAIQETQYF. Here the CDR3 DNA reads TGCGCCAGCGGGCAGGCGATCCAAGAGACCCAGTACTTC. J is TRBJ2-5 and V is TRBV5-1; D gene uncertain. Trimming left V 7 bases short and J 1 base short, with 11 bases between. The CDR3 extends over 13 amino acids. Germline V gives CDR1 SGHRS, CDR2 YFSETQ.

V gene TRBV19 combines with J gene TRBJ1-5; D is perhaps TRBD1 (5 bases). This CDR3 is 16 amino acids long. The germline CDR1 and CDR2 sequences are LNHDA and SQIVND (reference sequence). Trimming shortened V by 1 base and J by 1 base, and 11 bases separated the two germline ends. CDR3 DNA: TGTGCCAGTAGTATAGGACCGGGACGGAGCAATCAGCCCCAGCATTTT. Amino acid sequence: CASSIGPGRSNQPQHF.

This clonotype showed up just a few times. The gene calls are TRBV6-1 and TRBJ2-7; 7 bases match TRBD1. Germline V CDR1 and CDR2: MNHNS, SASEGT. J lost 4 bases, V lost 7 bases, and 7 bases had no gene match. The CDR3 is made up of 13 amino acids. CDR3 sequence (DNA): TGTGCCAGCAATAGGGACAGCCAGTACGAGCAGTACTTC. Translating it yields CASNRDSQYEQYF.

There are a few counts of this clonotype. The V gene is TRBV12-3 or TRBV12-4, the J gene TRBJ1-2, with a possible D match to TRBD1 (5 bases). The CDR3 spans 12 residues. The V end was cut by 7 bases, the J end by 7 bases, with 13 bases between. The CDR3 loop is CASTLAGGGYTF. CDR3 nucleotides: TGTGCCAGCACTCTGGCGGGGGGTGGCTACACCTTC.

The count of this clonotype is one. The chain joins TRBV2 to TRBJ2-2; no reliable D call. This CDR3 region has 15 residues. Germline V lookup: CDR1 SNHLY, CDR2 FYNNEI. Trimming took 4 bases from V and 0 from J, leaving 9 bases between them. The CDR3 reads CASSGQNSNTGELFF. CDR3 nucleotide sequence: TGTGCCAGCAGTGGGCAGAACTCGAACACCGGGGAGCTGTTTTTT.

The chain has TRBV5-1 and TRBJ2-3; the D gene is possibly TRBD1 (6 bases). Germline CDR1 and CDR2: SGHRS and YFSETQ. With 3 bases removed from V and 0 bases from J, the gap between germline ends came to 14 bases. This CDR3 spans 16 amino acids. CDR3 nucleotides: TGCGCCAGCAGCTCCGGACAGTTATCTAGCACAGATACGCAGTATTTT. It translates to CASSSGQLSSTDTQYF.

Only a few counts were recorded for this clonotype. This chain connects TRBV12-3 or TRBV12-4 to TRBJ1-2, with D possibly matching TRBD1 (6 bases). Trimming removed 1 base at V and 4 bases at J, with 13 bases between. This CDR3 has 15 amino acids. The CDR3 region has the DNA TGTGCCAGCAGTTTAGTTGGGGGCACCAGCTATGGCTACACCTTC. This sequence encodes CASSLVGGTSYGYTF.

The chain recombines TRBV20-1 with TRBJ2-1; no clear D. Trimming stripped 2 bases from V and 3 bases from J, with 11 bases between. This CDR3 has 14 residues. Germline V lookup: CDR1 DFQATT, CDR2 SNEGSKA (reference sequence). In DNA form, the CDR3 reads TGCAGTGCTAGAAGGTGGGCAGACTACAATGAGCAGTTCTTC. This codes for CSARRWADYNEQFF.

V is TRBV4-3 and J is TRBJ2-5; weak D call: TRBD1 (5 bases). The CDR3 contains 15 residues. With 0 bases removed from V and 4 bases from J, the gap between germline ends came to 12 bases. Germline V gene sequence: CDR1 LGHNA, CDR2 YSLEER. The CDR3 DNA reads as TGCGCCAGCAGCCAAGACTGGGGAAGGGGAGAGACCCAGTACTTC. Protein sequence: CASSQDWGRGETQYF.

This clonotype was seen only a few times. The J gene is TRBJ1-2, the V gene TRBV3-1; D uncertain. The CDR3 contains 13 residues. Looked up from germline, CDR1 is LGHDT and CDR2 is YNNKEL (reference sequence). V was clipped by 0 bases and J by 2 bases, with 4 bases between them. The CDR3 sequence is CASSQDWNYGYTF. CDR3 sequence (DNA): TGTGCCAGCAGCCAAGATTGGAACTATGGCTACACCTTC.